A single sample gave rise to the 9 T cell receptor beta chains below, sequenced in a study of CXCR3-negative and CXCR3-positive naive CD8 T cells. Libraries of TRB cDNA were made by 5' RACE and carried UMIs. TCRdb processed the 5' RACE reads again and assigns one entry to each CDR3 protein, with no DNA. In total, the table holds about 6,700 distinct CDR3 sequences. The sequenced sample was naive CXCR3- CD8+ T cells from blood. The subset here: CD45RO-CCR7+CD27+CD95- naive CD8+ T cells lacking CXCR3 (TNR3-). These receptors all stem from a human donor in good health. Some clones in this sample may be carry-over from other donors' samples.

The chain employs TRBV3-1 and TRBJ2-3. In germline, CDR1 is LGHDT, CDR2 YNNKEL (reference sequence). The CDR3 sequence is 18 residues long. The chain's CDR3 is CASSQDLRPPPSTDTQSF.

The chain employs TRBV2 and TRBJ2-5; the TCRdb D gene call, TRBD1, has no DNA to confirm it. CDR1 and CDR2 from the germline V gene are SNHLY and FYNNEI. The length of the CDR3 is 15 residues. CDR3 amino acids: CASSEGPRVGETQYF.

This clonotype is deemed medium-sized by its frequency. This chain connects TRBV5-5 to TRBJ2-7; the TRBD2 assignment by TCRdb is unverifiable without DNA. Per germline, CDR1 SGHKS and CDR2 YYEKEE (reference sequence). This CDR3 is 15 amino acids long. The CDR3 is CASSRSGGDIYEQYF.

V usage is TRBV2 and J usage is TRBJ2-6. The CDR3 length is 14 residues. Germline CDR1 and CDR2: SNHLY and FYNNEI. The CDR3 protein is CASMWQSGANVLTF.

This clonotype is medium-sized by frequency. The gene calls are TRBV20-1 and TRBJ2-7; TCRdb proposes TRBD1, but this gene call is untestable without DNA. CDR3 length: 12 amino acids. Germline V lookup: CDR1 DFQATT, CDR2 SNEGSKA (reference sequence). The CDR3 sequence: CSARQGTYEQYF.

The CDR3 spells CASSTRAGGSPLHF. The chain has TRBV13 and TRBJ1-6; TCRdb lists TRBD1, though no DNA is available to test this call. Germline V lookup: CDR1 PRHDT, CDR2 FYEKMQ (reference sequence). CDR3 length: 14 amino acids.

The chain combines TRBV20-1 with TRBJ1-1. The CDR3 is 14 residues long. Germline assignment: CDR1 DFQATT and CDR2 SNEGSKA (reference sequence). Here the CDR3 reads CSARAGSWDTEAFF.

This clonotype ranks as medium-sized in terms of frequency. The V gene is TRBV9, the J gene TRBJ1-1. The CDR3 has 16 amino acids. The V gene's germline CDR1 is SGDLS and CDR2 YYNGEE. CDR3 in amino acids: CASSVVQGLIDTEAFF.

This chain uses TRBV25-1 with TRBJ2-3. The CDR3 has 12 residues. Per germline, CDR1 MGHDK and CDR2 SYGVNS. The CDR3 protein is CASSLTSDTQYF. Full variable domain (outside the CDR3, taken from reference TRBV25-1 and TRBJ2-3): EADIYQTPRYLVIGTGKKITLECSQTMGHDKMYWYQQDPGMELHLIHYSYGVNSTEKGDLSSESTVSRIRTEHFPLTLESARPSHTSQYLCASSLTSDTQYFGPGTRLTVL.